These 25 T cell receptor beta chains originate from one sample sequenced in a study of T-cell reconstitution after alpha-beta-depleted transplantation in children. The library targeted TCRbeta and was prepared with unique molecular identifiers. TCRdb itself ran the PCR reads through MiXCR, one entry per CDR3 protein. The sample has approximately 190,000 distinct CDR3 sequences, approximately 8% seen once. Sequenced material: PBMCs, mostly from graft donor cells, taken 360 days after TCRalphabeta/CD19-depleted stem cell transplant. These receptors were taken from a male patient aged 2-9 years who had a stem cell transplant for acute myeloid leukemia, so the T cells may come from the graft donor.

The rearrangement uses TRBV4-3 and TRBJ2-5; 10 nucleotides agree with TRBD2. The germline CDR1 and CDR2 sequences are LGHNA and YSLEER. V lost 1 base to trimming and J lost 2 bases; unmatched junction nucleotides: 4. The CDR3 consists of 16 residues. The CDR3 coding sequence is TGCGCCAGCAGCCAAGGACTAGCGGGCGGACAAGAGACCCAGTACTTC. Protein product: CASSQGLAGGQETQYF.

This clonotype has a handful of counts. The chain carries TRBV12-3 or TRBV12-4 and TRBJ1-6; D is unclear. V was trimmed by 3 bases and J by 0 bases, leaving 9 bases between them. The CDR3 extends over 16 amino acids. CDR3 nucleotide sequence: TGTGCCAGCAGTTTTACCCGTAGCTCCTATAATTCACCCCTCCACTTT. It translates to CASSFTRSSYNSPLHF.

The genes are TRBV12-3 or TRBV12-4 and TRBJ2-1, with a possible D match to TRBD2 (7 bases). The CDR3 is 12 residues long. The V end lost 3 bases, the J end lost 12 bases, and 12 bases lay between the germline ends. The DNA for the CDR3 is TGTGCCAGCAGTTTCGGGGGGCCGGGGCAGTTCTTC. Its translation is CASSFGGPGQFF.

CDR3 bases: TGCAGCGTTGGGGAGTCGGCTGGAAACACCATATATTTT. It encodes CSVGESAGNTIYF. This chain uses TRBV29-1 with TRBJ1-3; D is uncertain. Trimming left V 4 bases short and J 2 bases short, with 9 bases between. Germline lookup yields CDR1 SQVTM and CDR2 ANQGSEA. This CDR3 contains 13 residues.

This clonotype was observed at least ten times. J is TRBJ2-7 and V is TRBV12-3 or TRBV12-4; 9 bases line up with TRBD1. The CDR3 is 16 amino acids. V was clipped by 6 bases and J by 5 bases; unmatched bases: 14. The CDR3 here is CASSPRPGQGIDEQYV. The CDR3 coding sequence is TGTGCCAGCAGCCCTCGCCCGGGACAGGGAATCGACGAGCAGTACGTC.

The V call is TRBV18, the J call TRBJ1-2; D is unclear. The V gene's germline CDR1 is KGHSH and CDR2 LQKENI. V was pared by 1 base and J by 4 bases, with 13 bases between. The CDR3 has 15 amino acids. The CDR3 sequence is CASSPRGDPFYGYTF. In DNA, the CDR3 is TGTGCCAGCTCACCACGGGGAGACCCCTTCTATGGCTACACCTTC.

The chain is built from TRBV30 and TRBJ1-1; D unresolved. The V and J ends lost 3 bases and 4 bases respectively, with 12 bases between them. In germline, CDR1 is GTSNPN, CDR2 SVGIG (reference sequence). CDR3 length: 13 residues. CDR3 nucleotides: TGTGCCTGGAGCAGACACGTGCTCACTGAAGCTTTCTTT. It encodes CAWSRHVLTEAFF.

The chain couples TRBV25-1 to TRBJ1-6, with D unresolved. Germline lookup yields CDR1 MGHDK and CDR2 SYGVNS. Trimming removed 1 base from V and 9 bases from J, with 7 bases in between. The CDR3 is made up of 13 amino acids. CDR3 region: CASSEFGLSPLHF. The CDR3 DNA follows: TGTGCCAGCAGTGAATTTGGCCTTTCACCCCTCCACTTT.

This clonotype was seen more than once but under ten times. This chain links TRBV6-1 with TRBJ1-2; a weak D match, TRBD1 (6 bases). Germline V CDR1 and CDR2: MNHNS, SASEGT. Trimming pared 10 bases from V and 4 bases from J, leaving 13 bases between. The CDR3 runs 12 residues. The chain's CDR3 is CATRGGGYGYTF. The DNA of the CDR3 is TGTGCCACCCGGGGAGGGGGCTATGGCTACACCTTC.

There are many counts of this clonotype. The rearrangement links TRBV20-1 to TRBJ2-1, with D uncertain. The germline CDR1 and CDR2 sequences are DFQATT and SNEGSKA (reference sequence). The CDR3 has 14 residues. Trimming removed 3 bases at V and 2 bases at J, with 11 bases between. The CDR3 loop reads CSARSLGTYNEQFF. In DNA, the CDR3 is TGCAGTGCTAGGTCTCTAGGGACCTACAATGAGCAGTTCTTC.

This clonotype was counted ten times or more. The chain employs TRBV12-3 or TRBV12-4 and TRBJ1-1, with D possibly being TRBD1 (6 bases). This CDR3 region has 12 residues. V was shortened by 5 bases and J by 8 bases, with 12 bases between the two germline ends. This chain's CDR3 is CASSGRTGEAFF. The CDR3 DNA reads TGTGCCAGCAGTGGACGAACAGGGGAAGCTTTCTTT.

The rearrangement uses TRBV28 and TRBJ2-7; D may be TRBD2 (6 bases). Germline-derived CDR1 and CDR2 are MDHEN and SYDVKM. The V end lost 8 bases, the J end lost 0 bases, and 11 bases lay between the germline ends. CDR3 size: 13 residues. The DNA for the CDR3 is TGTGCCAGCTGGGGGGATCCCTCCTACGAGCAGTACTTC. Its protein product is CASWGDPSYEQYF.

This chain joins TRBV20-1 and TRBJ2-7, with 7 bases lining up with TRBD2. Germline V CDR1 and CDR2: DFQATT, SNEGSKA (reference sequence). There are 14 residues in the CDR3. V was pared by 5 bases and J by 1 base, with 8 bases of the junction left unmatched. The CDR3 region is CSAVTSDLSYEQYF. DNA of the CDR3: TGCAGTGCTGTCACTAGCGACCTTTCCTACGAGCAGTACTTC.

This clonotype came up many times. The DNA for the CDR3 is TGTGCCAGCAGTTTAGCCCCGAGGGAGACCCAGTACTTC. Translating it yields CASSLAPRETQYF. This chain connects TRBV12-3 or TRBV12-4 to TRBJ2-5; D is unclear. Trimming removed 0 bases from V and 5 bases from J, with 7 bases in between. The CDR3 spans 13 residues.

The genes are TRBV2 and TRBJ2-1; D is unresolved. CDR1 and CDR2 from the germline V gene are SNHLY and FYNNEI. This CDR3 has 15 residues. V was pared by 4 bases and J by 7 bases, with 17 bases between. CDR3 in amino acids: CASSGRSYWGNEQFF. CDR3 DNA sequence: TGTGCCAGCAGTGGCCGGAGTTACTGGGGAAATGAGCAGTTCTTC. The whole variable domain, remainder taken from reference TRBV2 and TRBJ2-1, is EPEVTQTPSHQVTQMGQEVILRCVPISNHLYFYWYRQILGQKVEFLVSFYNNEISEKSEIFDDQFSVERPDGSNFTLKIRSTKLEDSAMYFCASSGRSYWGNEQFFGPGTRLTVL.

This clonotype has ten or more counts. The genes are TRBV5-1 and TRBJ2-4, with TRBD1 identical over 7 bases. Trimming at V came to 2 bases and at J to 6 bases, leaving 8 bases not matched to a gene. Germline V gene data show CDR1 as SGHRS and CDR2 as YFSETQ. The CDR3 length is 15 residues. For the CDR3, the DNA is TGCGCCAGCAGCTTCATAGGGGGCGAAGTAAACATTCAGTACTTC. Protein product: CASSFIGGEVNIQYF.

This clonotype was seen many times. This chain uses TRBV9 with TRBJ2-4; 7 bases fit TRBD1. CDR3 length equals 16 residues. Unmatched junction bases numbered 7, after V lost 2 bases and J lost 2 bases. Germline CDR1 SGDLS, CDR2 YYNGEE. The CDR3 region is CASSVTGSLTKNIQYF. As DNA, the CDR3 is TGTGCCAGCAGCGTGACAGGGTCGTTGACCAAAAACATTCAGTACTTC.

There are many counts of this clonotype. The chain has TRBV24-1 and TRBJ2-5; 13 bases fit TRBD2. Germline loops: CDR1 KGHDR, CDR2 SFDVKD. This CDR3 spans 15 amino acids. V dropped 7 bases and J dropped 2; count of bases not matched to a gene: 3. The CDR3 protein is CATSPGLAGQETQYF. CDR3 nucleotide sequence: TGTGCCACCAGCCCGGGACTAGCGGGGCAAGAGACCCAGTACTTC.

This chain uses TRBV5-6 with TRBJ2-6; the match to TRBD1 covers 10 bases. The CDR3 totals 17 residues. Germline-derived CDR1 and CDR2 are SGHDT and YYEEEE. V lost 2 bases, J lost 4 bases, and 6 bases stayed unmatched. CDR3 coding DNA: TGTGCCAGCAGCTTTGGACAGGGGGAGTCCGGGGCCAACGTCCTGACTTTC. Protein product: CASSFGQGESGANVLTF.

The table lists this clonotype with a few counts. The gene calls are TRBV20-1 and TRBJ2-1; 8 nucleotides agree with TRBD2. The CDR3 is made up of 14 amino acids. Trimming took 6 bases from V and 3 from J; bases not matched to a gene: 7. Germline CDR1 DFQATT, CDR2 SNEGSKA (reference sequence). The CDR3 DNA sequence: TGCAGTGCATCTCGGACTAGCCTCTACAATGAGCAGTTCTTC. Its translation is CSASRTSLYNEQFF.

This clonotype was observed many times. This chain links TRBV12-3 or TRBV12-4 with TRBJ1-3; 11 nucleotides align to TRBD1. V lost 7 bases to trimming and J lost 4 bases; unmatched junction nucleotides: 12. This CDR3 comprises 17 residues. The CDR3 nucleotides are TGTGCCAGCATCCTAAGGACAGGGGGCTCTTCGGGAAACACCATATATTTT. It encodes CASILRTGGSSGNTIYF.

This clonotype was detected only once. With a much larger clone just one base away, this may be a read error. The CDR3 nucleotides read TGTGGCAGCAGCTTAGATGGGACAGGCAATCAGCCCCAGCATTTT. Encoded protein: CGSSLDGTGNQPQHF. V gene TRBV7-9 combines with J gene TRBJ1-5; TRBD1 agrees at 7 bases. This CDR3 has 15 residues. Germline V gene lookup returns CDR1 SEHNR and CDR2 FQNEAQ (reference sequence).

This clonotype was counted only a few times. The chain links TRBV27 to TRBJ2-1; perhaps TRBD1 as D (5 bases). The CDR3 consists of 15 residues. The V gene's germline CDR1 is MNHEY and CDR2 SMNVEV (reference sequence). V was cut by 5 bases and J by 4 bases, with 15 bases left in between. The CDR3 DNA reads TGTGCCAGCAGTCCCCTTAAAGGGGTATACAATGAGCAGTTCTTC. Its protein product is CASSPLKGVYNEQFF.

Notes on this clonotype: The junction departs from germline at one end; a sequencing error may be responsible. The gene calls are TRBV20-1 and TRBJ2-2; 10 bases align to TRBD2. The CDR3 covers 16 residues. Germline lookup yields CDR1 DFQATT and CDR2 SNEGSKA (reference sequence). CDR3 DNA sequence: TGCTGTGCTAGAGATAAGAGCGGGAGGGCCAGTGGGGAGCTGTTTTTT. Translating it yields CCARDKSGRASGELFF.

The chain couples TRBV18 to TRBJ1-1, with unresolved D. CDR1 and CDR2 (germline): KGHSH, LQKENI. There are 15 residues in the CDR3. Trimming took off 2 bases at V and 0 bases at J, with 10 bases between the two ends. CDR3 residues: CASSPSTRVNTEAFF. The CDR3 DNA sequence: TGTGCCAGCTCACCAAGCACGCGGGTGAACACTGAAGCTTTCTTT.